This T cell receptor (beta chain) was identified in a study of T cell responses to AZD1222 COVID-19 vaccine. Whole-study results and caveats: After the peak T cell response, and only then, were repertoires sampled. Reports indicate that nearly half of spike-specific TCRs are directed at unmutated variant regions. There were vaccine-associated CD4 TCRs across spike, dominant at 160-218 and 743-854.

Only in-frame clones appear in the TCRdb table, and some are missing; sequencing was by immunoSEQ multiplex PCR. In the table there are 200,000 or so clones, 94% of which are singletons. V gave up 7 bases and J gave up 5 bases, with 19 bases separating them. Per germline, CDR1 MNHEY and CDR2 SVGAGI. This CDR3 is 15 amino acids long. As for this clone: Its antigen remains unknown.

This sequence originates from an adult in good health. The rearrangement joins TRBV6-5 to TRBJ2-3, with D maybe TRBD1 (6 bases). This specimen was peripheral blood, taken on day 0 of AZD1222 vaccination. DNA for the CDR3: TGTGCCAGCACCCCGAGGACAGTTGGGGTAGATACGCAGTATTTT. It translates to CASTPRTVGVDTQYF.